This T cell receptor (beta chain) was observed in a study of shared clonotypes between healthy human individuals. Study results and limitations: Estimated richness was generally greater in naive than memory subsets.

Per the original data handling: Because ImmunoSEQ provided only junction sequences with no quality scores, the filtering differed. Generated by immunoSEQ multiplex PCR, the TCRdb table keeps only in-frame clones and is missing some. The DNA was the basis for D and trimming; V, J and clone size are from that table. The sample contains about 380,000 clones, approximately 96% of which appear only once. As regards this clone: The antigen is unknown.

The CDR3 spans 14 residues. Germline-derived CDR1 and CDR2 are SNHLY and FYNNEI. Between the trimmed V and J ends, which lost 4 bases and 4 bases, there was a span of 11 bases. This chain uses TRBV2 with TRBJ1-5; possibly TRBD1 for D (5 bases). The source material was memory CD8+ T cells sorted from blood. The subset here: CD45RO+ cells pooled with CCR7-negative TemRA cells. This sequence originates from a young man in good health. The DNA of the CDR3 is TGTGCCAGCAGTGGAAGGGGCGAAAATCAGCCCCAGCATTTT. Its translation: CASSGRGENQPQHF. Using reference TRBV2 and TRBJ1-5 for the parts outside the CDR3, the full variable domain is EPEVTQTPSHQVTQMGQEVILRCVPISNHLYFYWYRQILGQKVEFLVSFYNNEISEKSEIFDDQFSVERPDGSNFTLKIRSTKLEDSAMYFCASSGRGENQPQHFGDGTRLSIL.